This T cell receptor beta chain was captured by sequencing in a study of CD4+ T cells in melanoma. The ends lost 3 bases at V and 5 bases at J; junction bases unmatched: 3. The CDR3 spans 15 residues. Germline lookup yields CDR1 LNHDA and CDR2 SQIVND (reference sequence). Study results and caveats: A reported correlation linked neoantigen-specific CD4+ T cells to CD8+, macrophage and B cell function. Reportedly, melanoma neoantigen-specific CD4+ T cells showed varied differentiation states.

Data came from immunoSEQ multiplex PCR; TCRdb stores just in-frame clones and leaves some out. The sample lists 45,000 or so clones, 89% occurring once. To note about this clone: Its antigen remains unidentified.

The clonotype was recovered from a human donor with melanoma. The sequenced sample was peripheral blood. The V gene is TRBV19, the J gene TRBJ2-1; 11 positions match TRBD2. The CDR3 sequence is CASSIYSGGDNEQFF. CDR3 in DNA: TGTGCCAGTAGTATTTATAGCGGGGGGGACAATGAGCAGTTCTTC.